A selection of T cell receptor beta chains follows, all from one sample in a study of blood T cells in healthy people across ages. Each CDR3 protein is one row after TCRdb ran MiXCR on the 5' RACE reads. The table shows roughly 680,000 distinct CDR3 sequences, with approximately 52% occurring only once. The specimen was blood. Receptor source: an elderly woman in good health. CDR3s include the opening cysteine and the closing phenylalanine or tryptophan. D genes are given only for firm matches. Expanded clones get a size class; other rows say once, few or many, or leave the size out.

V gene: TRBV7-9; clone size: .; J gene: TRBJ1-4; D gene: .; CDR3 DNA: TGTGCCAGCACCCCTAGTGAAAAACTGTTTTTT; CDR3 protein: CASTPSEKLFF
V gene: TRBV5-1; clone size: .; J gene: TRBJ2-3; D gene: TRBD2; CDR3 DNA: TGCGCCAGCAGCTTGGATGTAGCGGGGGGCACAGATACGCAGTATTTT; CDR3 protein: CASSLDVAGGTDTQYF
V gene: TRBV6-2/TRBV6-3; clone size: .; J gene: TRBJ2-5; D gene: .; CDR3 DNA: TGTGCCAGCAGTACCCCGGTCGTCAGGGAGACCCAGTACTTC; CDR3 protein: CASSTPVVRETQYF
V gene: TRBV13; clone size: .; J gene: TRBJ2-7; D gene: TRBD2; CDR3 DNA: TGTGCCAGCAGCTTAAATAGCGGGGAGTACGAGCAGTACTTC; CDR3 protein: CASSLNSGEYEQYF
V gene: TRBV6-5; clone size: many; J gene: TRBJ2-3; D gene: .; CDR3 DNA: TGTGCCAGCAGCAAGAAAGATACGCAGTATTTT; CDR3 protein: CASSKKDTQYF
V gene: TRBV6-5; clone size: .; J gene: TRBJ1-2; D gene: .; CDR3 DNA: TGTGCCAGCAGCCGGGCTGAGATAGGTGGCTACACCTTC; CDR3 protein: CASSRAEIGGYTF
V gene: TRBV7-2; clone size: once; J gene: TRBJ2-3; D gene: TRBD1; CDR3 DNA: TGTGCCAGCAGCTTTAGCCCAGACAGGGGTACGCAGTATTTT; CDR3 protein: CASSFSPDRGTQYF
V gene: TRBV10-3; clone size: .; J gene: TRBJ2-3; D gene: TRBD1; CDR3 DNA: TGTGCCATCGGGGAGACAGGGGCAGGCACAGATACGCAGTATTTT; CDR3 protein: CAIGETGAGTDTQYF
V gene: TRBV7-2; clone size: .; J gene: TRBJ1-2; D gene: .; CDR3 DNA: TGTGCCAGCAGCTCATATAGGACAGCGGATGGCTACACCTTC; CDR3 protein: CASSSYRTADGYTF
V gene: TRBV28; clone size: .; J gene: TRBJ2-7; D gene: .; CDR3 DNA: TGTGCCAGCAGTCTCGAGACTGACACCTACTACGAGCAGTACTTC; CDR3 protein: CASSLETDTYYEQYF
V gene: TRBV15; clone size: .; J gene: TRBJ2-3; D gene: TRBD1; CDR3 DNA: TGTGCCACCAGCAGAGAGGCAGGGGGCGCAGATACGCAGTATTTT; CDR3 protein: CATSREAGGADTQYF
V gene: TRBV12-3/TRBV12-4; clone size: .; J gene: TRBJ2-5; D gene: TRBD1; CDR3 DNA: TGTGCCAGCAGTTTAGTTGACAGGGTGGAGACCCAGTACTTC; CDR3 protein: CASSLVDRVETQYF
V gene: TRBV28; clone size: .; J gene: TRBJ2-5; D gene: .; CDR3 DNA: TGTGCCAGCAGTTCCCCCCGACAGCCCCAAGAGACCCAGTACTTC; CDR3 protein: CASSSPRQPQETQYF
V gene: TRBV12-3/TRBV12-4; clone size: .; J gene: TRBJ1-2; D gene: TRBD1; CDR3 DNA: TGTGCCAGCACCTATCCAGGGGGGGCGGGCGGCTACACCTTC; CDR3 protein: CASTYPGGAGGYTF
V gene: TRBV7-9; clone size: .; J gene: TRBJ2-5; D gene: .; CDR3 DNA: TGTGCCAGCGGCAGGAATTCGGAGACCCAGTACTTC; CDR3 protein: CASGRNSETQYF
V gene: TRBV7-2; clone size: .; J gene: TRBJ1-1; D gene: .; CDR3 DNA: TGTGCCAGCAGCTTGGCCCTAACAAACACTGAAGCTTTCTTT; CDR3 protein: CASSLALTNTEAFF
V gene: TRBV5-1; clone size: few; J gene: TRBJ2-7; D gene: .; CDR3 DNA: TGCGCCAGCAGCTCCCCCGGACTGCCCTACGAGCAGTACTTC; CDR3 protein: CASSSPGLPYEQYF